The 5 T cell receptor beta chains below were found in one sample sequenced in a study of shared clonotypes between healthy human individuals. Sequencing used immunoSEQ multiplex PCR; TCRdb keeps in-frame clones, though not all of them. The table has about 380,000 clones, roughly 96% seen once. Sequencing was done on a sample of memory CD8+ T cells sorted from blood. As to subset: CD45RO+ cells pooled with CCR7-negative TemRA cells. The receptors were sampled from a man aged 30 to 39 in good health.

The chain carries TRBV30 and TRBJ2-1, with D unresolved. Looked up from germline, CDR1 is GTSNPN and CDR2 is SVGIG (reference sequence). V lost 0 bases and J lost 5, with 14 bases in between. The CDR3 length is 15 residues. CDR3: CAWSVWWGYDNEQFF. CDR3 in DNA: TGTGCCTGGAGTGTTTGGTGGGGATACGACAATGAGCAGTTCTTC.

The chain is built from TRBV25-1 and TRBJ2-1; 9 bases align to TRBD2. With V trimmed by 4 bases and J by 8 bases, 3 bases remained unmatched. The CDR3 consists of 13 residues. Germline lookup yields CDR1 MGHDK and CDR2 SYGVNS. The CDR3 sequence is CASSVAGGYEQFF. The CDR3 nucleotides read TGTGCCAGCAGTGTTGCGGGAGGGTATGAGCAGTTCTTC. Variable domain in full (rest from reference TRBV25-1 and TRBJ2-1): EADIYQTPRYLVIGTGKKITLECSQTMGHDKMYWYQQDPGMELHLIHYSYGVNSTEKGDLSSESTVSRIRTEHFPLTLESARPSHTSQYLCASSVAGGYEQFFGPGTRLTVL.

This clone was observed a single time. The chain couples TRBV5-1 to TRBJ2-5; TRBD2 might be the D (5 bases). CDR1 and CDR2 from the germline V gene are SGHRS and YFSETQ. Trimming stripped 3 bases from V and 4 bases from J, with 13 bases between. This CDR3 spans 14 amino acids. In DNA form, the CDR3 reads TGCGCCAGCAGCTCCGGATCGGGGAGAGAGACCCAGTACTTC. This encodes CASSSGSGRETQYF.

Here the CDR3 DNA reads TGTGCCAGCAGCTTGCGGGACGCCACAGATACGCAGTATTTT. Translation: CASSLRDATDTQYF. The V call is TRBV9, the J call TRBJ2-3, with D possibly matching TRBD2 (6 bases). Trimming shortened V by 4 bases and J by 2 bases, and 11 bases separated the two germline ends. Germline CDR1 and CDR2: SGDLS and YYNGEE. There are 14 residues in the CDR3. Complete variable domain (other parts from reference TRBV9 and TRBJ2-3): DSGVTQTPKHLITATGQRVTLRCSPRSGDLSVYWYQQSLDQGLQFLIQYYNGEERAKGNILERFSAQQFPDLHSELNLSSLELGDSALYFCASSLRDATDTQYFGPGTRLTVL.

Points on this clone: A read error may be the cause here, since a much bigger clone is one base away. This CDR3 is also generated by other DNA sequences in the sample. The chain has TRBV10-3 and TRBJ2-7; unclear D gene. Trimming pared 3 bases from V and 2 bases from J, leaving 2 bases between. The CDR3 has 11 amino acids. Germline-derived CDR1 and CDR2 are ENHRY and SYGVKD. CDR3 residues: CAISETYEQYF. The CDR3 DNA reads TGTGCCATCAGTGAAACCTACGAGCAGTACTTC.